This passage covers 8 T cell receptor beta chains from one sample sequenced in a study of Ad26.COV2.S vaccination and SARS-CoV-2 variants. Sample treatment: 19 received Ad26.COV2.S at low or high dose, single or two shots; 5 received placebo; per-sample allocation not given. After the first vaccine or placebo injection, samples were drawn on day 63. Here immunoSEQ multiplex PCR was the method, and the copy in TCRdb shows in-frame clones only, minus some. This repertoire shows about 680,000 clones, around 89% found once; its top ten account for approximately 1.5%. The specimen was peripheral blood, collected in a trial of Ad26.COV2.S vaccine versus placebo. These receptors were collected from a person between 18 and 60 years old who received the Ad26.COV2.S COVID-19 vaccine or a placebo.

Only one count was recorded for this clone. The chain joins TRBV25-1 to TRBJ2-5; TRBD1 matches 7 bases. The CDR3 length is 15 residues. Germline V gene lookup returns CDR1 MGHDK and CDR2 SYGVNS. After removal of 5 bases from V and 1 base from J, the junction contained 7 bases not matched to a gene. The CDR3 DNA is TGTGCCAGCAGTACAACCGGGACAGCCCAAGAGACCCAGTACTTC. Translation: CASSTTGTAQETQYF.

The rearrangement joins TRBV5-6 to TRBJ1-1; TRBD1 aligns across 7 bases. V trimming: 3 bases; J trimming: 1 base; junction bases outside the gene matches: 6. CDR1 SGHDT and CDR2 YYEEEE come from the germline V gene. The CDR3 is made up of 15 amino acids. The CDR3 DNA is TGTGCCAGCAGCTGGGGACAGTTACAGAACACTGAAGCTTTCTTT. This translates into CASSWGQLQNTEAFF.

The chain carries TRBV18 and TRBJ2-7; the D is unclear. The CDR3 spans 13 residues. Trimming removed 3 bases from V and 2 bases from J, with 8 bases in between. Germline lookup yields CDR1 KGHSH and CDR2 LQKENI. CDR3 in amino acids: CASSPADPYEQYF. The CDR3 DNA follows: TGTGCCAGCTCACCGGCAGACCCCTACGAGCAGTACTTC.

The rearrangement joins TRBV19 to TRBJ1-1, with a possible D match to TRBD1 (5 bases). The germline V gene encodes CDR1 LNHDA and CDR2 SQIVND (reference sequence). The CDR3 extends over 14 amino acids. Trimming shortened V by 8 bases and J by 1 base, and 14 bases separated the two germline ends. The DNA of the CDR3 is TGTGCCAGTGGTTTCGGGAGGGGGAACACTGAAGCTTTCTTT. This codes for CASGFGRGNTEAFF.

J is TRBJ2-7 and V is TRBV2, with D perhaps assigned TRBD1 or TRBD2 (5 bases each). V was cut by 11 bases and J by 0 bases, with 20 bases left in between. The germline CDR1 and CDR2 sequences are SNHLY and FYNNEI. The CDR3 covers 15 residues. The CDR3 is CAEGDGRRGSYEQYF. The CDR3 region has the DNA TGTGCCGAAGGGGACGGCCGACGCGGCTCCTACGAGCAGTACTTC.

This chain connects TRBV15 to TRBJ2-7, with TRBD2 matching 12 bases. V was pared by 5 bases and J by 3 bases, with 5 bases of the junction left unmatched. Germline loops: CDR1 LNHNV, CDR2 YYDKDF (reference sequence). The CDR3 is 15 amino acids. CDR3 amino acids: CATSDRTSGNYEQYF. CDR3 bases: TGTGCCACCAGCGATCGGACTAGCGGGAACTACGAGCAGTACTTC.

This sequence joins TRBV25-1 and TRBJ2-7; a possible D gene is TRBD1 (5 bases). The CDR3 is 15 amino acids. The germline V gene encodes CDR1 MGHDK and CDR2 SYGVNS. V lost 7 bases, J lost 1 base, and 17 bases lay in between. The DNA for the CDR3 is TGTGCCAGCACCAAAGGAATTACAGGTTCCTACGAGCAGTACTTC. Translating it yields CASTKGITGSYEQYF.

V gene TRBV7-2 combines with J gene TRBJ1-2; D unresolved. Germline CDR1 and CDR2: SGHTA and FQGNSA. V lost 1 base to trimming and J lost 12 bases, with 15 bases between them. CDR3 length equals 13 residues. CDR3 region: CASSLVGAGEHTF. CDR3 nucleotides: TGTGCCAGCAGCTTAGTCGGTGCGGGCGAACACACCTTC.